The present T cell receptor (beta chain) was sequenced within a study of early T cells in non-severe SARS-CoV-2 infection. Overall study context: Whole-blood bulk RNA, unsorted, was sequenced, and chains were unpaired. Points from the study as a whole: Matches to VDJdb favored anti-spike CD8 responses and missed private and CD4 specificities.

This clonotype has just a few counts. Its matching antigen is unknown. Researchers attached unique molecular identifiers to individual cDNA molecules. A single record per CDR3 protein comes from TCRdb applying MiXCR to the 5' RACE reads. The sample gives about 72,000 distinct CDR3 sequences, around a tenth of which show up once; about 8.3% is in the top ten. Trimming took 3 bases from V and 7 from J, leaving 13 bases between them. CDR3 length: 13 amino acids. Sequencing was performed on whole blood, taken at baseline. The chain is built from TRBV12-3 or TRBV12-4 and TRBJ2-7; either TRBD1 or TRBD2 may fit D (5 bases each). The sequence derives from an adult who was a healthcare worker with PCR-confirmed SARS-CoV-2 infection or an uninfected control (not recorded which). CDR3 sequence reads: CASSFYPREEQYF. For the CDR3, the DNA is TGTGCCAGCAGTTTCTATCCCAGGGAGGAGCAGTACTTC.